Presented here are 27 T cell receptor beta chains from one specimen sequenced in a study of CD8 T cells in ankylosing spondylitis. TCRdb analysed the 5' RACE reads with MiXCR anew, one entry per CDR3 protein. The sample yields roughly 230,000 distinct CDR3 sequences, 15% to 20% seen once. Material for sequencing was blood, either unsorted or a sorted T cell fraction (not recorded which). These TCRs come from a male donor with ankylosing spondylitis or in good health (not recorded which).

The CDR3: CASSEAGPGGPSNQPQHF. CDR3 bases: TGTGCCAGCAGTGAAGCGGGACCAGGGGGACCTAGCAATCAGCCCCAGCATTTT. This chain joins TRBV2 and TRBJ1-5; TRBD1 aligns across 7 bases. The CDR3 has 18 residues. Looked up from germline, CDR1 is SNHLY and CDR2 is FYNNEI. J lost 0 bases, V lost 0 bases, and 8 bases had no gene match.

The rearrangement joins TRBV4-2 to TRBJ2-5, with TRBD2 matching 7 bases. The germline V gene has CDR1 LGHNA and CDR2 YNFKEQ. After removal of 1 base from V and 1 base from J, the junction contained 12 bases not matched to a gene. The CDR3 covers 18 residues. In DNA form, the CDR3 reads TGTGCCAGCAGCCAAGTGGGCCTAGCGGCAAATACCCAAGAGACCCAGTACTTC. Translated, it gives CASSQVGLAANTQETQYF.

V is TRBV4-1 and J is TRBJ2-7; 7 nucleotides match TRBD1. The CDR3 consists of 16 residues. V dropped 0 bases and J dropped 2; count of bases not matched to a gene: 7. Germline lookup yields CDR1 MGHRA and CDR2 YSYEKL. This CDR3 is CASSQDGTAPTYEQYF. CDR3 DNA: TGCGCCAGCAGCCAAGATGGGACAGCACCCACCTACGAGCAGTACTTC.

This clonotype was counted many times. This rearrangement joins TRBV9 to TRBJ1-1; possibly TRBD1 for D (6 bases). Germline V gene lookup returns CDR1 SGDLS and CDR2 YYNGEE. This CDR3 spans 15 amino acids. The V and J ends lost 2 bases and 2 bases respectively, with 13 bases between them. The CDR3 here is CASSVSGTPNTEAFF. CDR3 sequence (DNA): TGTGCCAGCAGCGTCTCCGGGACACCAAACACTGAAGCTTTCTTT.

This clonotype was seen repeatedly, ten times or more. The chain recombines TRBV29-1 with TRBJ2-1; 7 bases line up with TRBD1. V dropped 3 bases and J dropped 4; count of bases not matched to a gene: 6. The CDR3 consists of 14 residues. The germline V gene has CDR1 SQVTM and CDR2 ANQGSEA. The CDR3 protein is CSVEGQPNYNEQFF. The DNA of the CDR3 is TGCAGCGTTGAGGGACAGCCAAATTACAATGAGCAGTTCTTC.

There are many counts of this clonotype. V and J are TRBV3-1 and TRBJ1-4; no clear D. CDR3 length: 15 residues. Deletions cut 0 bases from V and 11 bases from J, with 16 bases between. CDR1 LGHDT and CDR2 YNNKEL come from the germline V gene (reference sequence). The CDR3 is CASSQDGRDVRKLFF. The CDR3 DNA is TGTGCCAGCAGCCAAGATGGACGGGATGTGAGGAAACTGTTTTTT. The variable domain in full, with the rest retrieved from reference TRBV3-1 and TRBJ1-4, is DTAVSQTPKYLVTQMGNDKSIKCEQNLGHDTMYWYKQDSKKFLKIMFSYNNKELIINETVPNRFSPKSPDKAHLNLHINSLELGDSAVYFCASSQDGRDVRKLFFGSGTQLSVL.

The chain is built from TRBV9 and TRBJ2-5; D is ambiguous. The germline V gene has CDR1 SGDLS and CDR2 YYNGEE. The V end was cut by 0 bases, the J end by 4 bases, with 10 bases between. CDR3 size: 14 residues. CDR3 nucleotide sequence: TGTGCCAGCAGCGTAGACCGGGTTTCAGAGACCCAGTACTTC. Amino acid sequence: CASSVDRVSETQYF.

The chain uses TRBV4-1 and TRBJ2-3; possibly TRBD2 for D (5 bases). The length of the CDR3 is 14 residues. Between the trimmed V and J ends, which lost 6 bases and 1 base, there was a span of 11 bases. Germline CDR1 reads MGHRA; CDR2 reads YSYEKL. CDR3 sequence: CASSPGSRTDTQYF. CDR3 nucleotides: TGCGCCAGCAGTCCGGGATCTCGCACAGATACGCAGTATTTT.

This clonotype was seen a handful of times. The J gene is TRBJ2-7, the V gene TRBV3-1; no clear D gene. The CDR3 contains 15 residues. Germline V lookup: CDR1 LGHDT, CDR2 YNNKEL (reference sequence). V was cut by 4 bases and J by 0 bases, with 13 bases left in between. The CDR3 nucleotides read TGTGCCAGCAGCCCAATGCAGGTTTTCTCCTACGAGCAGTACTTC. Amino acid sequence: CASSPMQVFSYEQYF.

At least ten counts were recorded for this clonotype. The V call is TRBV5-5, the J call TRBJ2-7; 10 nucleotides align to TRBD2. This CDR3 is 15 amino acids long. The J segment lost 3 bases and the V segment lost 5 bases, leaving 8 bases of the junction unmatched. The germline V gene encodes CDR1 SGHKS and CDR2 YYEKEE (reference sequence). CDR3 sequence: CASRPGTSVYYEQYF. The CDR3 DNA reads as TGTGCCAGCAGGCCGGGGACTAGCGTGTACTACGAGCAGTACTTC.

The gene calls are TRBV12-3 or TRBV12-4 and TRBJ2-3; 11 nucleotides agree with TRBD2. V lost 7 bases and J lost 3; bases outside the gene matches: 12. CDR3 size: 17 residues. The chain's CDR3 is CASTLQTSGSLTDTQYF. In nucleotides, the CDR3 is TGTGCCAGCACACTGCAAACTAGCGGGAGTTTAACAGATACGCAGTATTTT.

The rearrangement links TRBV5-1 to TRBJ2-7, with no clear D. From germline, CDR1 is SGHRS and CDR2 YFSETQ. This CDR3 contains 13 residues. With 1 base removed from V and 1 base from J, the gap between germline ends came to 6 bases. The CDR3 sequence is CASSLFLSYEQYF. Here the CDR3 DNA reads TGCGCCAGCAGCTTGTTCCTTTCCTACGAGCAGTACTTC.

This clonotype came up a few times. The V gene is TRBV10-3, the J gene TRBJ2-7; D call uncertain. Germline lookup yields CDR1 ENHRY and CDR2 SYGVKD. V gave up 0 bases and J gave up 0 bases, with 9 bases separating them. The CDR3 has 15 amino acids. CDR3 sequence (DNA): TGTGCCATCAGTGAGTCGACGGCTAGCTCCTACGAGCAGTACTTC. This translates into CAISESTASSYEQYF.

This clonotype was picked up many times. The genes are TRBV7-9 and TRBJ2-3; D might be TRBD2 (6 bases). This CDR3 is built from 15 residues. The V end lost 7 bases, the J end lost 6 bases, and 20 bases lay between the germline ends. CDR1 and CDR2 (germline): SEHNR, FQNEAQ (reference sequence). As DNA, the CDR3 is TGTGCCAGCACCTCTGAGAGGGAGGCCCAGGATACGCAGTATTTT. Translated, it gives CASTSEREAQDTQYF.

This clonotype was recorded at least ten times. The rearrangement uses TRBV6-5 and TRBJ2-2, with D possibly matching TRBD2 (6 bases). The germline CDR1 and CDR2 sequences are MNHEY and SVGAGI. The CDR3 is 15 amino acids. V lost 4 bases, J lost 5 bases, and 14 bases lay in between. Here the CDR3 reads CASSFEGGGTGELFF. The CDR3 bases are TGTGCCAGCAGTTTTGAGGGAGGAGGAACCGGGGAGCTGTTTTTT.

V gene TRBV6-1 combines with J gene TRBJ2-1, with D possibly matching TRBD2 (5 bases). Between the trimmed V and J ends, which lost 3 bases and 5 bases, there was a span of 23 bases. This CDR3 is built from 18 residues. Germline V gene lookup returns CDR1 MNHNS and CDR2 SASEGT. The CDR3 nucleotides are TGTGCCAGCAGTGATCCAAAAATTAGCGTCCCCAAGGACAATGAGCAGTTCTTC. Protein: CASSDPKISVPKDNEQFF.

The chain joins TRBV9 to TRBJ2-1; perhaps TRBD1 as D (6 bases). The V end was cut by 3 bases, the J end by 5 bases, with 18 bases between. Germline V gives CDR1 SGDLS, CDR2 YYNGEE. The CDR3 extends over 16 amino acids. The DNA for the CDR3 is TGTGCCAGCAGCGCCTCCGGGACATCTAATAACAATGAGCAGTTCTTC. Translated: CASSASGTSNNNEQFF.

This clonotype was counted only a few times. In nucleotides, the CDR3 is TGCAGCGTTGAAGATGGGCGGGGGTCCCGCTCCTACAATGAGCAGTTCTTC. Translating gives CSVEDGRGSRSYNEQFF. The rearrangement joins TRBV29-1 to TRBJ2-1; 7 positions match TRBD2. After removal of 0 bases from V and 0 bases from J, the junction contained 8 bases not matched to a gene. CDR1 is SQVTM and CDR2 is ANQGSEA in the germline V gene. The CDR3 extends over 17 amino acids.

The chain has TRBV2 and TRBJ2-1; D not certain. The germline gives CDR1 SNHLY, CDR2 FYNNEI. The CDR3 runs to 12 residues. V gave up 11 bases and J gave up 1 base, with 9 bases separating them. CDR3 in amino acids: CALTNSYNEQFF. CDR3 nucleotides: TGTGCCCTAACGAATTCCTACAATGAGCAGTTCTTC.

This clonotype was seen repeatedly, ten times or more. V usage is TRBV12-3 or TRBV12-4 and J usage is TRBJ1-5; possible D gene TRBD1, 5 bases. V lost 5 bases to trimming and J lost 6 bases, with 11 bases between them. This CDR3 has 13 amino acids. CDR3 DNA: TGTGCCAGCAGTAGTTCAGGGACTCAGCCCCAGCATTTT. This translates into CASSSSGTQPQHF.

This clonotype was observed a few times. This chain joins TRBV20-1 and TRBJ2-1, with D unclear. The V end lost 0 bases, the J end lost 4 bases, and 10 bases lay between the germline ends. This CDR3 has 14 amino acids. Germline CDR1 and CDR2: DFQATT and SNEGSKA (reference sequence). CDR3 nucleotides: TGCAGTGCTAGAGATCAAGACGGATACAATGAGCAGTTCTTC. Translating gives CSARDQDGYNEQFF.

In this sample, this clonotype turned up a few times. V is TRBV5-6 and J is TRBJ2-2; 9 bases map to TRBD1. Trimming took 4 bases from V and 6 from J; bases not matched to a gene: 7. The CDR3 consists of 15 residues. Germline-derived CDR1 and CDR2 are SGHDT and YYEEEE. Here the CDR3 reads CASSIGQGLSGELFF. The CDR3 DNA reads TGTGCCAGCAGCATTGGACAGGGGCTCTCCGGGGAGCTGTTTTTT.

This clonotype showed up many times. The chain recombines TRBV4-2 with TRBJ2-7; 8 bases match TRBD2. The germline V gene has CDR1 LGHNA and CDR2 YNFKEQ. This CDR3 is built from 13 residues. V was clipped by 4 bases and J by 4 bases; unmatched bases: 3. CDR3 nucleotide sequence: TGTGCCAGCAGCCCGGGAGGGGGGTACGAGCAGTACTTC. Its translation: CASSPGGGYEQYF.

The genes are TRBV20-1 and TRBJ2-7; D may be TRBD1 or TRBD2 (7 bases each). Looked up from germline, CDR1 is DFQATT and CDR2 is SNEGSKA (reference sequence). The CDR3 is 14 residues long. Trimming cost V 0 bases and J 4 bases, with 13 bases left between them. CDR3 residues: CSARDVRGGYEQYF. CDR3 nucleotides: TGCAGTGCTAGAGATGTCAGGGGGGGGTACGAGCAGTACTTC.

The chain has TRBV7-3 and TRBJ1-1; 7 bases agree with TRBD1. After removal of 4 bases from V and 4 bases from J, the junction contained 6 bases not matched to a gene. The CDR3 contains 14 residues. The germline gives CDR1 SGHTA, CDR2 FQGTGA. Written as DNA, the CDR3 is TGTGCCAGCAGCTGGGACAGTGGTGTCACTGAAGCTTTCTTT. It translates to CASSWDSGVTEAFF. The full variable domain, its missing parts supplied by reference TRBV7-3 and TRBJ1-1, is GAGVSQTPSNKVTEKGKYVELRCDPISGHTALYWYRQSLGQGPEFLIYFQGTGAADDSGLPNDRFFAVRPEGSVSTLKIQRTERGDSAVYLCASSWDSGVTEAFFGQGTRLTVV.

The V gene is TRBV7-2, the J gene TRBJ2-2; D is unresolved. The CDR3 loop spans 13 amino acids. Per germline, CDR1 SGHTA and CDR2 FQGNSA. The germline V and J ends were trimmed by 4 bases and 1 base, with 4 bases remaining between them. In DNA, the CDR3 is TGTGCCAGCAGCTCAGAGAACACCGGGGAGCTGTTTTTT. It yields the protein CASSSENTGELFF.

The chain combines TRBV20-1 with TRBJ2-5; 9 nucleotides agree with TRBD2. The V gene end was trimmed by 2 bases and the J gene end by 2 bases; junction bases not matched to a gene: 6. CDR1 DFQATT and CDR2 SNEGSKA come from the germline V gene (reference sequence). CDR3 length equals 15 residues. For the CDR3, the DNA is TGCAGTGCTAGATTAGCGGGAGTCTCACAAGAGACCCAGTACTTC. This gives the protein CSARLAGVSQETQYF.